These 17 T cell receptor beta chains share one sample of origin, sequenced in a study of CD8+ T cells in alopecia areata. RNA, once extracted, was reverse transcribed into cDNA for use as the sequencing template. This table comes from immunoSEQ multiplex PCR, and its TCRdb copy is limited to in-frame clones, with some not included. The sample contains about 210,000 clones, around 57% of which appear only once. As to treatment: oral pan-JAK inhibitor, 5-10 mg twice daily. Sequencing was performed on CD4+ T cells sorted from blood, taken at week 4, from a patient treated with tofacitinib. Source of these receptors: a human donor with alopecia areata.

By sample share, this clone is medium-sized. The J gene is TRBJ2-5, the V gene TRBV18; no clear D gene. Per germline, CDR1 KGHSH and CDR2 LQKENI. V was clipped by 2 bases and J by 4 bases, with 5 bases between them. The CDR3 contains 12 residues. The CDR3 region is CASSPRRETQYF. For the CDR3, the DNA is TGTGCCAGCTCACCAAGGAGAGAGACCCAGTACTTC.

The gene calls are TRBV7-6 and TRBJ2-7; D is possibly TRBD1 (5 bases). V was pared by 6 bases and J by 5 bases, with 8 bases between. The CDR3 runs 11 residues. Germline V gene sequence: CDR1 SGHVS, CDR2 FNYEAQ. Here the CDR3 reads CASRSGNEQYF. Written as DNA, the CDR3 is TGTGCCAGCAGGTCAGGGAACGAGCAGTACTTC.

This clone was counted a few times. The rearrangement links TRBV10-3 to TRBJ2-2; D gene uncertain. Germline V gene sequence: CDR1 ENHRY, CDR2 SYGVKD. The V end was cut by 10 bases, the J end by 1 base, with 7 bases between. This CDR3 has 12 amino acids. In nucleotides, the CDR3 is TGTGCCACCGGCCAGAACACCGGGGAGCTGTTTTTT. Its protein is CATGQNTGELFF.

The rearrangement uses TRBV7-3 and TRBJ2-5; D possibly corresponds to TRBD1 (7 bases). CDR3 length: 15 residues. Per the germline V gene, CDR1 is SGHTA and CDR2 is FQGTGA. Trimming left V 1 base short and J 1 base short, with 10 bases between. CDR3 residues: CASSLSGTAQETQYF. The CDR3 DNA sequence: TGTGCCAGCAGCTTAAGCGGGACAGCCCAAGAGACCCAGTACTTC.

The chain carries TRBV4-3 and TRBJ2-3; D is possibly TRBD1 or TRBD2 (5 bases each). Germline V CDR1 and CDR2: LGHNA, YSLEER. The CDR3 has 17 amino acids. Between the trimmed V and J ends, which lost 0 bases and 0 bases, there was a span of 13 bases. CDR3 loop: CASSQEHEGPSTDTQYF. CDR3 sequence (DNA): TGCGCCAGCAGCCAAGAACACGAGGGGCCGAGCACAGATACGCAGTATTTT.

The V and J genes are TRBV30 and TRBJ1-6, with D uncertain. The V and J ends lost 0 bases and 7 bases respectively, with 10 bases between them. The germline V gene has CDR1 GTSNPN and CDR2 SVGIG (reference sequence). The CDR3 extends over 14 amino acids. The CDR3 sequence is CAWSVDTGNSPLHF. In DNA form, the CDR3 reads TGTGCCTGGAGTGTTGACACGGGGAATTCACCCCTCCACTTT.

Details on this clone: The junction differs from germline at one of its ends, possibly a read error. The genes are TRBV29-1 and TRBJ2-3; maybe TRBD1 (6 bases). Germline V gives CDR1 SQVTM, CDR2 ANQGSEA. CDR3 size: 13 residues. CDR3 sequence: CSAEQGITDTQYF. The CDR3 DNA follows: TGCAGCGCTGAACAGGGAATCACAGATACGCAGTATTTT.

The V call is TRBV29-1, the J call TRBJ1-1, with D possibly matching TRBD1 (5 bases). This CDR3 is 13 amino acids long. Germline CDR1 reads SQVTM; CDR2 reads ANQGSEA. V was cut by 4 bases and J by 6 bases, with 15 bases left in between. The CDR3 reads CSVAGRVGPEAFF. The DNA of the CDR3 is TGCAGCGTTGCGGGCAGGGTAGGGCCTGAAGCTTTCTTT.

The rearrangement joins TRBV6-1 to TRBJ2-7; 7 bases align to TRBD1. CDR3 length equals 13 residues. CDR1 and CDR2 from the germline V gene are MNHNS and SASEGT. V was pared by 0 bases and J by 8 bases, with 4 bases of the junction left unmatched. The CDR3 DNA sequence: TGTGCCAGCAGTGAAGCTCAGGGGGTCCAGCAGTACTTC. Protein product: CASSEAQGVQQYF.

The rearrangement joins TRBV6-5 to TRBJ1-1, with D unresolved. The V gene lost 7 bases and the J gene lost 1 base, with 10 bases spanning the gap. Germline V lookup: CDR1 MNHEY, CDR2 SVGAGI. The CDR3 is 13 residues long. CDR3 DNA: TGTGCCAGCAACGGTGCCGGGAACACTGAAGCTTTCTTT. It is translated as CASNGAGNTEAFF.

The table lists this clone with a count of one. J is TRBJ2-7 and V is TRBV29-1; D gene ambiguous. This CDR3 has 12 amino acids. V was shortened by 7 bases and J by 2 bases, with 12 bases between the two germline ends. Germline assignment: CDR1 SQVTM and CDR2 ANQGSEA. CDR3 DNA: TGCAGCGAGGGCGAACCAACCTACGAGCAGTACTTC. This sequence encodes CSEGEPTYEQYF.

For this clone: This same CDR3 is encoded by further DNA sequences in the sample. DNA for the CDR3: TGCAGCGTTGCGGGGCTTATGAACACTGAAGCTTTCTTT. Translation: CSVAGLMNTEAFF. V gene TRBV29-1 combines with J gene TRBJ1-1; weak D call: TRBD1 (5 bases). Trimming cost V 4 bases and J 0 bases, with 9 bases left between them. The germline V gene encodes CDR1 SQVTM and CDR2 ANQGSEA. The CDR3 runs 13 residues. Together with reference TRBV29-1 and TRBJ1-1, the CDR3 gives the full variable domain: SAVISQKPSRDICQRGTSLTIQCQVDSQVTMMFWYRQQPGQSLTLIATANQGSEATYESGFVIDKFPISRPNLTFSTLTVSNMSPEDSSIYLCSVAGLMNTEAFFGQGTRLTVV.

This clone came up a few times. The chain links TRBV7-8 to TRBJ2-3; D is uncertain. There are 16 residues in the CDR3. The germline V and J ends were trimmed by 2 bases and 4 bases, with 16 bases remaining between them. CDR1 is SGHVS and CDR2 is FQNEAQ in the germline V gene. The CDR3 sequence is CASSLRTLSGADTQYF. The CDR3 bases are TGTGCCAGCAGCTTAAGGACCCTAAGTGGGGCAGATACGCAGTATTTT.

V usage is TRBV25-1 and J usage is TRBJ2-1; D ambiguous. Germline CDR1 MGHDK, CDR2 SYGVNS. The CDR3 contains 14 residues. V lost 1 base, J lost 8 bases, and 12 bases lay in between. CDR3 in amino acids: CASSEFGTLYEQFF. The DNA for the CDR3 is TGTGCCAGCAGTGAATTCGGAACCCTGTATGAGCAGTTCTTC.

As regards this clone: This specimen includes other DNA sequences encoding the same CDR3. The chain links TRBV5-1 to TRBJ1-1; no clear D gene. Germline CDR1 is SGHRS and CDR2 is YFSETQ. The CDR3 is made up of 14 amino acids. With 3 bases removed from V and 1 base from J, the gap between germline ends came to 10 bases. This CDR3 is CASSSRTGNTEAFF. DNA for the CDR3: TGCGCCAGCAGCTCTCGGACGGGGAACACTGAAGCTTTCTTT.

The V call is TRBV27, the J call TRBJ2-1; the D gene is possibly TRBD1 (5 bases). Germline CDR1 is MNHEY and CDR2 is SMNVEV (reference sequence). V lost 1 base to trimming and J lost 0 bases, with 10 bases between them. This CDR3 has 16 amino acids. CDR3 nucleotides: TGTGCCAGCAGTTTATGGCAGGGAAGCTCCTACAATGAGCAGTTCTTC. Its translation: CASSLWQGSSYNEQFF.

V usage is TRBV7-2 and J usage is TRBJ2-5; tentatively, D is TRBD2 (6 bases). Per the germline V gene, CDR1 is SGHTA and CDR2 is FQGNSA. This CDR3 is 16 amino acids long. V lost 1 base to trimming and J lost 8 bases, with 20 bases between them. In nucleotides, the CDR3 is TGTGCCAGCAGCTTAGACGGTACACGCGGGCGGGGAACCCAGTACTTC. This encodes CASSLDGTRGRGTQYF.